A selection of T cell receptor beta chains follows, all from one sample in a study of blood T cell repertoires in COVID-19. Some clones are missing from TCRdb's copy, which holds only in-frame ones; the method was immunoSEQ multiplex PCR. The table includes approximately 170,000 clones, roughly 90% detected once. The sample consisted of peripheral blood. The receptors originated from a man between 60 and 75 years old with active or convalescent COVID-19. Both conserved end residues are part of each CDR3. Fields, in order: V gene, D gene, J gene, clone size, CDR3 DNA, CDR3 protein. The D gene is left open where the match is weak. Size is omitted from some rows. Given values are once, few, many or a class for expanded clones.

v_gene: TRBV7-8
d_gene: NA
j_gene: TRBJ2-2
abundance: NA
CDR3nt: TGTGCCAGCAGCTTAATGGACTGGCGGTTAGGCGGGGAGCTGTTTTTT
CDR3aa: CASSLMDWRLGGELFF

v_gene: TRBV19
d_gene: NA
j_gene: TRBJ2-3
abundance: NA
CDR3nt: TGTGCCAGTAGTCCCTGGCAGGGTGATACGCAGTATTTT
CDR3aa: CASSPWQGDTQYF

v_gene: TRBV7-2
d_gene: NA
j_gene: TRBJ1-6
abundance: NA
CDR3nt: TGTGCCAGCAGCTTAGGGGGCAGGGCTCGCACCCTCCACTTT
CDR3aa: CASSLGGRARTLHF

v_gene: TRBV3-1/TRBV3-2
d_gene: NA
j_gene: TRBJ1-3
abundance: NA
CDR3nt: TGTGCCAGCACCCCCCCCGGGGGGGGGAATCGAAACACCATATATTTT
CDR3aa: CASTPPGGGNRNTIYF

v_gene: TRBV5-3
d_gene: TRBD2
j_gene: TRBJ2-1
abundance: NA
CDR3nt: TGTGCCAGAAGCGGAACCGGGACTAGCGGGAGCGGGCGTTACAATGAGCAGTTCTTC
CDR3aa: CARSGTGTSGSGRYNEQFF

v_gene: TRBV2
d_gene: NA
j_gene: TRBJ2-3
abundance: NA
CDR3nt: TGTGCCAGCAGGGACACAGGGTTTAGCACAGATACGCAGTATTTT
CDR3aa: CASRDTGFSTDTQYF

v_gene: TRBV19
d_gene: NA
j_gene: TRBJ2-5
abundance: NA
CDR3nt: TGTGCCAGTAGACTAAGAAGGGGTACCCAAGAGACCCAGTACTTC
CDR3aa: CASRLRRGTQETQYF

v_gene: TRBV3-1/TRBV3-2
d_gene: TRBD1
j_gene: TRBJ2-7
abundance: NA
CDR3nt: TGTGCCAGCAGCCAAAGGACAGGGCGTTTCTACGAGCAGTACTTC
CDR3aa: CASSQRTGRFYEQYF

v_gene: TRBV30
d_gene: NA
j_gene: TRBJ1-6
abundance: NA
CDR3nt: TGTGCCTGGGACTTTGTGGATTTTAATTCACCCCTCCACTTT
CDR3aa: CAWDFVDFNSPLHF

v_gene: TRBV3-1/TRBV3-2
d_gene: NA
j_gene: TRBJ1-3
abundance: NA
CDR3nt: TGTGCCAGCAGCCAAGATGGGGCAAATCTCTCTGGAAACACCATATATTTT
CDR3aa: CASSQDGANLSGNTIYF

v_gene: TRBV5-6
d_gene: NA
j_gene: TRBJ1-4
abundance: NA
CDR3nt: TGTGCCAGCAGCTTGATGGAAACGGGGGGTGAAAAACTGTTTTTT
CDR3aa: CASSLMETGGEKLFF

v_gene: TRBV6-5
d_gene: NA
j_gene: TRBJ1-1
abundance: NA
CDR3nt: TGTGCCAGCAGTTACTCTGTTCTAGTGAGGAACACTGAAGCTTTCTTT
CDR3aa: CASSYSVLVRNTEAFF

v_gene: TRBV7-9
d_gene: NA
j_gene: TRBJ2-3
abundance: NA
CDR3nt: TGTGCCAGCAGCTTTATAGCGGCTAGCACAGATACGCAGTATTTT
CDR3aa: CASSFIAASTDTQYF

v_gene: TRBV25-1
d_gene: NA
j_gene: TRBJ1-1
abundance: NA
CDR3nt: TGTGCCAGCACTCCCAATCCAGGGATACACACTGAAGCTTTCTTT
CDR3aa: CASTPNPGIHTEAFF

v_gene: TRBV2
d_gene: TRBD1
j_gene: TRBJ1-2
abundance: NA
CDR3nt: TGTGCCAGCAAGACGACAGGGGGGGACTATGGCTACACCTTC
CDR3aa: CASKTTGGDYGYTF

v_gene: TRBV3-1/TRBV3-2
d_gene: TRBD2
j_gene: TRBJ2-7
abundance: NA
CDR3nt: TGTGCCAGCAGCCCCCGGGAGGACTGGTTCTACGAGCAGTACTTC
CDR3aa: CASSPREDWFYEQYF

v_gene: TRBV5-1
d_gene: NA
j_gene: TRBJ2-5
abundance: NA
CDR3nt: TGCGCCAGCAGCTTGGCCGAGGAGGGGCGGGAGACCCAGTACTTC
CDR3aa: CASSLAEEGRETQYF

v_gene: TRBV11-2
d_gene: NA
j_gene: TRBJ1-1
abundance: NA
CDR3nt: TGTGCCAGCAGCTTAGTTAGGGGGGGGACTGAAGCTTTCTTT
CDR3aa: CASSLVRGGTEAFF

v_gene: TRBV5-1
d_gene: TRBD1
j_gene: TRBJ1-1
abundance: NA
CDR3nt: TGCGCCAGCAGGACAGGGGGCGGGAACACTGAAGCTTTCTTT
CDR3aa: CASRTGGGNTEAFF

v_gene: TRBV5-1
d_gene: NA
j_gene: TRBJ1-1
abundance: NA
CDR3nt: TGCGCCAGCAGCCCACAGACAGTGAACACTGAAGCTTTCTTT
CDR3aa: CASSPQTVNTEAFF

v_gene: TRBV5-1
d_gene: NA
j_gene: TRBJ1-4
abundance: NA
CDR3nt: TGCGCCAGCAGCTCTATGGGGAGTTCAACTAATGAAAAACTGTTTTTT
CDR3aa: CASSSMGSSTNEKLFF

v_gene: TRBV6-1
d_gene: NA
j_gene: TRBJ2-3
abundance: NA
CDR3nt: TGTGCCAGCAGTGAAGCGAAGGGGATTGACACAGATACGCAGTATTTT
CDR3aa: CASSEAKGIDTDTQYF

v_gene: TRBV19
d_gene: TRBD1
j_gene: TRBJ1-5
abundance: many
CDR3nt: TGTGCCAGTAGTATAGATTCGGGACAGCTTAGCAATCAGCCCCAGCATTTT
CDR3aa: CASSIDSGQLSNQPQHF

v_gene: TRBV27
d_gene: TRBD1
j_gene: TRBJ2-4
abundance: NA
CDR3nt: TGTGCCAGCAGGGGTGGGGACAGGGGGGAGTGGGACATTCAGTACTTC
CDR3aa: CASRGGDRGEWDIQYF

v_gene: TRBV15
d_gene: NA
j_gene: TRBJ2-3
abundance: NA
CDR3nt: TGTGCCACCAGCAGCCGACAGAGAACTAGCACAGATACGCAGTATTTT
CDR3aa: CATSSRQRTSTDTQYF

v_gene: TRBV19
d_gene: NA
j_gene: TRBJ1-6
abundance: NA
CDR3nt: TGTGCCAGTAGTTTCCGGGAAGCCGATAATTCACCCCTCCACTTT
CDR3aa: CASSFREADNSPLHF

v_gene: TRBV9
d_gene: NA
j_gene: TRBJ1-1
abundance: NA
CDR3nt: TGTGCCAGCAGCGTAGATGAGGGGAACACTGAAGCTTTCTTT
CDR3aa: CASSVDEGNTEAFF

v_gene: TRBV10-3
d_gene: TRBD2
j_gene: TRBJ2-7
abundance: few
CDR3nt: TGTGCCATCAGTGAAGCGACTAGCGGGATCTACGAGCAGTACTTC
CDR3aa: CAISEATSGIYEQYF

v_gene: TRBV5-6
d_gene: NA
j_gene: TRBJ2-5
abundance: NA
CDR3nt: TGTGCCAGCAGCTTGGTAGAGGTCGCGGAGACCCAGTACTTC
CDR3aa: CASSLVEVAETQYF